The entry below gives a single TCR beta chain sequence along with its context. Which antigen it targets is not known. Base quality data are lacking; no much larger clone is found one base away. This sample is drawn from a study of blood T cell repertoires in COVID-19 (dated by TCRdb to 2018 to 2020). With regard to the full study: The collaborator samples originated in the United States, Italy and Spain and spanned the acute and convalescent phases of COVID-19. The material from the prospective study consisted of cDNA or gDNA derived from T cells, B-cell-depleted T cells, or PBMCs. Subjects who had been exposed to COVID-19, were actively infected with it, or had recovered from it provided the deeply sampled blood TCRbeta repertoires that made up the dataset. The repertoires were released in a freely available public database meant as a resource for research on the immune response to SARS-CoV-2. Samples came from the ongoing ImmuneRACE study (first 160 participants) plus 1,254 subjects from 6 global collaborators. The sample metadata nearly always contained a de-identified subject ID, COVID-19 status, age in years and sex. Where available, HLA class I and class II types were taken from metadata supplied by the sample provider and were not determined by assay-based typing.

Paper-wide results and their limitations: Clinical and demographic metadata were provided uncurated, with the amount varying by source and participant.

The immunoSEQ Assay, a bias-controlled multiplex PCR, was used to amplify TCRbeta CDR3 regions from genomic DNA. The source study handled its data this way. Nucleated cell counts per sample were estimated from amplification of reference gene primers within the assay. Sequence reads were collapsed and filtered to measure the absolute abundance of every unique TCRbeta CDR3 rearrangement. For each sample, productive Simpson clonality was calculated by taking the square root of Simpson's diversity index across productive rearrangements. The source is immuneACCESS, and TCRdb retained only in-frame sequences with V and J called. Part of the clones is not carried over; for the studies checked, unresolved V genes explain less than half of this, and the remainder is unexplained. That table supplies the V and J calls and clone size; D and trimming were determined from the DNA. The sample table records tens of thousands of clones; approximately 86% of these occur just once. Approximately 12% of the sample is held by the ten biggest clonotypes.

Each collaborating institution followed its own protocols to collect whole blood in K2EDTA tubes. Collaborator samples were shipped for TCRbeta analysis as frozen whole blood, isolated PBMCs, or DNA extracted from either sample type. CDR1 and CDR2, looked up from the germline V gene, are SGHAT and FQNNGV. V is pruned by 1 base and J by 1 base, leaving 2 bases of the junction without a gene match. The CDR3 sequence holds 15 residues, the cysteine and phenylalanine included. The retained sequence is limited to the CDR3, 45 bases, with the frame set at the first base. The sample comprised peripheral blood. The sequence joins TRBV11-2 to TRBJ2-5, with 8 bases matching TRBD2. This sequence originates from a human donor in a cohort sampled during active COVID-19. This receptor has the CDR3 CASSLVAGPQETQYF. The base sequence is TGTGCCAGCAGCTTAGTAGCGGGGCCCCAAGAGACCCAGTACTTC.